This T cell receptor (beta chain) was recovered during a study of T cells in Graves' hyperthyroidism and ophthalmopathy. This clonotype was seen a handful of times. This CDR3 has 15 residues. Germline trimming cut 3 bases from V and 4 bases from J; bases unmatched to any gene: 4. Germline assignment: CDR1 MDHEN and CDR2 SYDVKM. Authors of the study amplified TCR beta CDR3 regions from RNA transcripts. HTBI primers were used for first-round RT-PCR of the TCR CDR3. TCRdb re-called the multiplex PCR reads with MiXCR, one entry per CDR3 protein. The table has approximately 690,000 distinct CDR3 sequences, under 25% seen once.

This sequence joins TRBV28 and TRBJ2-5; TRBD2 matches at 11 bases. Specimen: blood. The receptor was derived from a young man with Graves' ophthalmopathy. CDR3 DNA sequence: TGTGCCAGCAGTTTTCCAGGGACTAGCGGAGAGACCCAGTACTTC. Its protein is CASSFPGTSGETQYF. Supplemented by reference TRBV28 and TRBJ2-5, the full variable domain reads DVKVTQSSRYLVKRTGEKVFLECVQDMDHENMFWYRQDPGLGLRLIYFSYDVKMKEKGDIPEGYSVSREKKERFSLILESASTNQTSMYLCASSFPGTSGETQYFGPGTRLLVL.